These T cell receptor beta chains were read from a single sample in a study of T cells expressing NK-cell markers. One entry per CDR3 protein, without DNA, is what TCRdb gives after re-calling the 5' RACE reads. Recorded here are a few hundred thousand distinct CDR3 sequences; the top ten clones represent over 1.1%. The sample comprised blood T cells: a sorted CD56 or NKG2C T cell subset, CD4+ or CD8+ T cells, or bulk PBMC T cells (not recorded which). Every receptor here comes from a woman aged 45-65 years in good health. Each CDR3 is given with its conserved first and last residue.

CASTPRRREGTDTQYF	TRBV5-6	TRBJ2-3
CASSHPAGRNEQFF	TRBV6-1	TRBJ2-1
CASSPGGRASSYNEQFF	TRBV5-1	TRBJ2-1
CASSMAGLTDTQYF	TRBV6-6	TRBJ2-3
CASSLSGQTPAFF	TRBV11-1	TRBJ1-1
CASSRYRGRLAETQYF	TRBV3-1	TRBJ2-5
CASSHWGAETQYF	TRBV25-1	TRBJ2-5
CASRPRDRAMNTGELFF	TRBV12-3/TRBV12-4	TRBJ2-2
CASGTKGGWGETQYF	TRBV5-1	TRBJ2-5
CASSFVQKGYNEQFF	TRBV27	TRBJ2-1
CASSQRGTGELFF	TRBV3-1	TRBJ2-2
CATSRVLRSYNEQFF	TRBV15	TRBJ2-1
CASSPGTGGYEKLFF	TRBV7-9	TRBJ1-4
CSARGGLARGYNEQFF	TRBV20-1	TRBJ2-1
CASSIAWVPEAFF	TRBV19	TRBJ1-1